The source of this T cell receptor beta chain is a study of cytomegalovirus exposure and HLA in healthy donors. With regard to this clone: The antigen remains undetermined.

Study conclusions and caveats: Analysis performed later showed TCR beta chains linked to HLA being more clonally expanded than equally common others. There were a few CMV-associated chains whose specificity for CMV antigens was confirmed in vitro.

Germline loops: CDR1 ENHRY, CDR2 SYGVKD. The CDR3 sequence is 15 residues long. Trimming at V came to 0 bases and at J to 5 bases, leaving 5 bases not matched to a gene. Vbeta (60) and Jbeta (13) primers were used in the PCR. TCRdb keeps only in-frame clones here, not all; method: immunoSEQ multiplex PCR. The table shows some 170,000 clones, with roughly 77% occurring only once. The receptor's source is a man aged 18 to 35 in good health and CMV-seropositive. Sequencing input: PBMCs. The V gene is TRBV10-3, the J gene TRBJ2-5; TRBD2 aligns across 8 bases. CDR3 region: CAISESGTRGETQYF. CDR3 nucleotides: TGTGCCATCAGTGAGTCGGGGACTAGGGGGGAGACCCAGTACTTC.